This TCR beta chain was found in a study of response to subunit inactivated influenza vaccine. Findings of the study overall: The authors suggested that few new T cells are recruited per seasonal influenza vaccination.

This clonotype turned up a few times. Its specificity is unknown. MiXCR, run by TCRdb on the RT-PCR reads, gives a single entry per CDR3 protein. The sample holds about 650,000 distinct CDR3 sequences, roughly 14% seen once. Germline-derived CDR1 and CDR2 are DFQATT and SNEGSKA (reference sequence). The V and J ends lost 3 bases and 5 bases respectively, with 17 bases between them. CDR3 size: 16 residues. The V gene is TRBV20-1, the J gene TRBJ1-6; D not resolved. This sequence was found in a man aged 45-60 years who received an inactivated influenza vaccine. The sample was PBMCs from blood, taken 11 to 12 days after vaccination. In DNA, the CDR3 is TGCAGTGCTAGCAGTTCCGAGGCGGGCAATAATTCACCCCTCCACTTT. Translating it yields CSASSSEAGNNSPLHF.